The 31 T cell receptor beta chains below come from one sample, sequenced in a study of immune evolution from preneoplasia to lung adenocarcinoma. Data came from immunoSEQ multiplex PCR; TCRdb stores just in-frame clones and leaves some out. The sample carries about 5,000 clones, around four fifths recorded once. Sequencing used FFPE normal lung tissue adjacent to the tumor. Receptors originate from a person aged 50-69 years with lung adenocarcinoma.

This clone was detected once. The chain combines TRBV29-1 with TRBJ2-3, with 7 bases that match TRBD2. The CDR3 is made up of 17 amino acids. V shed 6 bases and J 2 bases; nucleotides not matched to a gene: 17. Germline CDR1 reads SQVTM; CDR2 reads ANQGSEA. The CDR3 spells CSVVGFLLAANTDTQYF. CDR3 in DNA: TGCAGCGTAGTGGGTTTCTTGCTAGCGGCCAACACAGATACGCAGTATTTT.

The chain has TRBV30 and TRBJ1-3; 7 bases map to TRBD1. The CDR3 extends over 13 amino acids. CDR1 is GTSNPN and CDR2 is SVGIG in the germline V gene (reference sequence). The V and J ends lost 1 base and 7 bases, in that order; junction bases with no gene match: 4. The DNA for the CDR3 is TGTGCCTGGAGTGCAGGGGGAACGAACACCATATATTTT. This encodes CAWSAGGTNTIYF.

The V and J genes are TRBV7-8 and TRBJ2-1; unclear D gene. The germline CDR1 and CDR2 sequences are SGHVS and FQNEAQ. The CDR3 is 14 amino acids. V lost 1 base and J lost 4, with 8 bases in between. CDR3 DNA sequence: TGTGCCAGCAGCTTAGAGGGCACTTACAATGAGCAGTTCTTC. Translating gives CASSLEGTYNEQFF.

V usage is TRBV27 and J usage is TRBJ1-5; maybe TRBD1 (6 bases). Trimming stripped 0 bases from V and 5 bases from J, with 14 bases between. The V gene's germline CDR1 is MNHEY and CDR2 SMNVEV (reference sequence). The CDR3 runs to 16 residues. The CDR3 DNA follows: TGTGCCAGCAGTTTATCGGGGGGGCTAAGAGATCAGCCCCAGCATTTT. Translated, it gives CASSLSGGLRDQPQHF.

The chain joins TRBV7-9 to TRBJ2-5; 11 bases agree with TRBD1. The CDR3 covers 14 residues. Germline V gives CDR1 SEHNR, CDR2 FQNEAQ (reference sequence). Losses at the gene ends were 11 bases for V and 0 bases for J; bases not matched to a gene: 5. The CDR3 protein is CAGQGALDQETQYF. As DNA, the CDR3 is TGTGCCGGACAGGGGGCTCTTGACCAAGAGACCCAGTACTTC.

This clone came up a few times. The gene calls are TRBV5-1 and TRBJ2-7, with D possibly being TRBD1 (6 bases). The CDR3 has 19 residues. The germline V and J ends were trimmed by 4 bases and 2 bases, with 28 bases remaining between them. Germline V gives CDR1 SGHRS, CDR2 YFSETQ. In nucleotides, the CDR3 is TGCGCCAGCAGCCCACATGAGCCAATTGACCGGGACAAAACCTACGAGCAGTACTTC. This sequence encodes CASSPHEPIDRDKTYEQYF.

This clone was detected only a few times. The genes are TRBV27 and TRBJ1-2, with D tentatively TRBD1 (6 bases). The CDR3 sequence is 14 residues long. CDR1 MNHEY and CDR2 SMNVEV come from the germline V gene (reference sequence). The ends were cut back, 2 bases at V and 5 bases at J, with 12 bases in the middle. As DNA, the CDR3 is TGTGCCAGCAGTTTACGTACAGGGAAGTATGGCTACACCTTC. This sequence encodes CASSLRTGKYGYTF.

This clone has only a few counts. This chain connects TRBV29-1 to TRBJ2-1; 7 nucleotides match TRBD2. The junction had 10 bases not matched to a gene; V was cut back by 5 bases and J by 9 bases. The CDR3 covers 13 residues. Germline CDR1 reads SQVTM; CDR2 reads ANQGSEA. CDR3 residues: CSVRGGRGGEQFF. CDR3 bases: TGCAGCGTTAGGGGCGGTCGCGGGGGTGAGCAGTTCTTC.

As DNA, the CDR3 is TGCGCCAGCAGCCCGGTGGTTCGTGTCGAGCAGTACTTC. Residues: CASSPVVRVEQYF. The rearrangement joins TRBV5-1 to TRBJ2-7, with D unresolved. Trimming stripped 4 bases from V and 6 bases from J, with 14 bases between. CDR3 length equals 13 residues. The germline V gene encodes CDR1 SGHRS and CDR2 YFSETQ.

This clone was picked up one time. The chain links TRBV27 to TRBJ2-1, with D maybe TRBD1 (5 bases). Trimming cost V 0 bases and J 4 bases, with 7 bases left between them. The CDR3 covers 14 residues. Germline CDR1 reads MNHEY; CDR2 reads SMNVEV (reference sequence). The CDR3 DNA is TGTGCCAGCAGTTTATCGAACAGGTACAATGAGCAGTTCTTC. Translated, it gives CASSLSNRYNEQFF.

The chain uses TRBV19 and TRBJ1-2; 8 bases fit TRBD1. Germline CDR1 LNHDA, CDR2 SQIVND (reference sequence). The V and J ends lost 4 bases and 4 bases, in that order; junction bases with no gene match: 2. This CDR3 spans 13 amino acids. CDR3 nucleotide sequence: TGTGCCAGTAGTACGACAGGGGCCTATGGCTACACCTTC. Translated, it gives CASSTTGAYGYTF.

The rearrangement uses TRBV11-2 and TRBJ2-5, with 11 bases lining up with TRBD2. The V gene end was trimmed by 3 bases and the J gene end by 10 bases; junction bases not matched to a gene: 7. The germline V gene encodes CDR1 SGHAT and CDR2 FQNNGV. This CDR3 contains 14 residues. The CDR3 protein is CASSFSGRAEVQYF. DNA for the CDR3: TGTGCCAGCAGCTTTAGCGGGAGGGCCGAGGTCCAGTACTTC.

The rearrangement links TRBV7-2 to TRBJ2-2, with D perhaps matching TRBD2 (6 bases). CDR1 is SGHTA, CDR2 FQGNSA, per germline. This CDR3 contains 17 residues. V shed 1 base and J shed 6 bases, with 18 bases lying between them. CDR3 sequence: CASSLVGRGPWAGELFF. The CDR3 coding sequence is TGTGCCAGCAGCTTAGTAGGGCGGGGCCCTTGGGCCGGGGAGCTGTTTTTT. The full variable domain, rest sourced from reference TRBV7-2 and TRBJ2-2, is GAGVSQSPSNKVTEKGKDVELRCDPISGHTALYWYRQSLGQGLEFLIYFQGNSAPDKSGLPSDRFSAERTGGSVSTLTIQRTQQEDSAVYLCASSLVGRGPWAGELFFGEGSRLTVL.

The chain joins TRBV5-8 to TRBJ2-5, with 11 bases aligning to TRBD1. Unmatched junction bases numbered 6, after V lost 4 bases and J lost 7 bases. The CDR3 is 14 amino acids. Germline V lookup: CDR1 SGHTS, CDR2 YDEGEE. The CDR3: CASSRDRGMGTQYF. The CDR3 nucleotides are TGTGCCAGCAGCCGGGACAGGGGGATGGGGACCCAGTACTTC.

The chain joins TRBV2 to TRBJ2-5; 7 bases fit TRBD1. The CDR3 extends over 16 amino acids. With 6 bases clipped from V and 3 bases from J, the junction kept 13 bases outside the gene matches. Germline-derived CDR1 and CDR2 are SNHLY and FYNNEI. CDR3: CASSRLQGTWEETQYF. In DNA, the CDR3 is TGTGCCAGCAGCAGACTACAGGGGACCTGGGAAGAGACCCAGTACTTC.

The chain uses TRBV5-1 and TRBJ1-1; 9 positions agree with TRBD1. CDR3 length: 14 residues. Germline V gene lookup returns CDR1 SGHRS and CDR2 YFSETQ. With 3 bases clipped from V and 4 bases from J, the junction kept 4 bases outside the gene matches. The CDR3 loop reads CASSSTTGGTEAFF. CDR3 DNA: TGCGCCAGCAGCTCGACGACAGGGGGCACTGAAGCTTTCTTT.

The gene calls are TRBV6-5 and TRBJ2-1, with D uncertain. Trimming cost V 9 bases and J 2 bases, with 8 bases left between them. There are 12 residues in the CDR3. CDR1 MNHEY and CDR2 SVGAGI come from the germline V gene. The CDR3 sequence is CASGSTYNEQFF. CDR3 nucleotide sequence: TGTGCCAGTGGGTCTACCTACAATGAGCAGTTCTTC.

V gene TRBV7-6 combines with J gene TRBJ2-7, with D perhaps matching TRBD1 (6 bases). This CDR3 is built from 14 residues. Germline V gives CDR1 SGHVS, CDR2 FNYEAQ. The V end was cut by 1 base, the J end by 5 bases, with 12 bases between. CDR3 amino acids: CASSLESGQDEQYF. The CDR3, as DNA: TGTGCCAGCAGCTTAGAATCGGGACAAGACGAGCAGTACTTC.

This clone appeared a few times. CDR3: CASSATDGLSYEQYF. CDR3 DNA sequence: TGTGCCAGCAGCGCCACGGACGGTTTATCCTACGAGCAGTACTTC. The genes are TRBV7-9 and TRBJ2-7; D call uncertain. V lost 5 bases to trimming and J lost 1 base, with 15 bases between them. The CDR3 is made up of 15 amino acids. Germline V gives CDR1 SEHNR, CDR2 FQNEAQ (reference sequence). The whole variable domain, filled in from reference TRBV7-9 and TRBJ2-7, reads DTGVSQNPRHKITKRGQNVTFRCDPISEHNRLYWYRQTLGQGPEFLTYFQNEAQLEKSRLLSDRFSAERPKGSFSTLEIQRTEQGDSAMYLCASSATDGLSYEQYFGPGTRLTVT.

The V call is TRBV4-1, the J call TRBJ1-4, with D possibly matching TRBD1 (5 bases). Deletions cut 5 bases from V and 4 bases from J, with 23 bases between. Germline V lookup: CDR1 MGHRA, CDR2 YSYEKL. The CDR3 has 18 residues. The CDR3, as DNA: TGCGCCAGCAGCGTTACAGGTGGGGGGATCGCCCTTAATGAAAAACTGTTTTTT. Amino acids: CASSVTGGGIALNEKLFF.

The V call is TRBV6-5, the J call TRBJ2-5, with D possibly TRBD1 on 6 matching bases. V was trimmed by 6 bases and J by 6 bases, leaving 14 bases between them. CDR1 is MNHEY, CDR2 SVGAGI, per germline. This CDR3 spans 13 amino acids. The CDR3 loop is CASSHRDTKTQYF. DNA for the CDR3: TGTGCCAGCAGCCACCGGGACACCAAGACCCAGTACTTC.

V and J are TRBV6-6 and TRBJ1-1; a possible D gene is TRBD1 (6 bases). This CDR3 is 13 amino acids long. Germline V CDR1 and CDR2: MNHNY, SVGAGI (reference sequence). V was trimmed by 7 bases and J by 12 bases, leaving 21 bases between them. CDR3 amino acids: CASTGGTTTGTFF. The CDR3, as DNA: TGTGCCAGCACCGGAGGGACAACCACCGGGACTTTCTTT.

CDR3 nucleotide sequence: TGTGCCAGAAGCGAGGGGACTAGCGGGAGGGCCCTAACCAATGAGCAGTTCTTC. As protein: CARSEGTSGRALTNEQFF. The rearrangement links TRBV5-3 to TRBJ2-1; TRBD2 agrees at 16 bases. TRBV5-3 counts as an open reading frame of uncertain function. V was clipped by 4 bases and J by 6 bases; unmatched bases: 10. This CDR3 contains 18 residues.

J is TRBJ1-2 and V is TRBV11-2; D not resolved. The length of the CDR3 is 15 residues. V was clipped by 1 base and J by 7 bases, with 16 bases between them. From germline, CDR1 is SGHAT and CDR2 FQNNGV. CDR3 sequence (DNA): TGTGCCAGCAGCTTAGGGCGGGCGAAACCCTTTGGCTACACCTTC. Protein sequence: CASSLGRAKPFGYTF.

The rearrangement uses TRBV6-1 and TRBJ2-1, with 7 nucleotides matching TRBD2. Germline CDR1 and CDR2: MNHNS and SASEGT. V trimming: 3 bases; J trimming: 2 bases; junction bases outside the gene matches: 1. The CDR3 loop spans 14 amino acids. In DNA form, the CDR3 reads TGTGCCAGCAGTGATCTAGCGGCCTACAATGAGCAGTTCTTC. Encoded protein: CASSDLAAYNEQFF.

The DNA for the CDR3 is TGCGCCAGCAGTGAAGTGGGGGACTCCTACGAGCAGTACTTC. The encoded protein is CASSEVGDSYEQYF. This chain uses TRBV10-2 with TRBJ2-7; D may be TRBD1 or TRBD2 (5 bases each). V dropped 3 bases and J dropped 0 bases, with 9 bases sitting between them. The CDR3 loop spans 14 amino acids. CDR1 is WSHSY and CDR2 is SAAADI in the germline V gene.

The chain carries TRBV2 and TRBJ2-5; D might be TRBD1 (7 bases). The CDR3 runs 14 residues. Trimming shortened V by 6 bases and J by 4 bases, and 15 bases separated the two germline ends. CDR1 is SNHLY, CDR2 FYNNEI, per germline. The CDR3 DNA reads TGTGCCAGCAGAGTCCTCAGGGGGGCAGAGACCCAGTACTTC. Its protein product is CASRVLRGAETQYF.

This clone has a handful of counts. The rearrangement links TRBV29-1 to TRBJ1-2; D is unresolved. With 7 bases removed from V and 6 bases from J, the gap between germline ends came to 9 bases. CDR3 length equals 10 residues. Per germline, CDR1 SQVTM and CDR2 ANQGSEA. CDR3 in DNA: TGCAGCGCCCAGGAAAATGGCTACACCTTC. Amino acid sequence: CSAQENGYTF.

The chain couples TRBV7-3 to TRBJ2-2; 11 nucleotides match TRBD1. The CDR3 has 16 amino acids. V shed 5 bases and J 6 bases; nucleotides not matched to a gene: 8. Germline CDR1 SGHTA, CDR2 FQGTGA. This CDR3 reads CASSPRPGQGAGELFF. Written as DNA, the CDR3 is TGTGCCAGCAGCCCTCGCCCGGGACAGGGGGCCGGGGAGCTGTTTTTT.

This clone was counted a few times. The chain combines TRBV7-9 with TRBJ2-7, with D maybe TRBD2 (6 bases). Germline lookup yields CDR1 SEHNR and CDR2 FQNEAQ (reference sequence). The CDR3 runs 15 residues. V was cut by 3 bases and J by 5 bases, with 17 bases left in between. CDR3 in amino acids: CASSFGGDSRDEQYF. In DNA form, the CDR3 reads TGTGCCAGCAGCTTCGGTGGGGACTCCCGGGACGAGCAGTACTTC.

By sample fraction, this clone is medium-sized. The chain links TRBV15 to TRBJ2-2, with TRBD2 matching 15 bases. The CDR3 spans 17 residues. Germline values: CDR1 LNHNV, CDR2 YYDKDF (reference sequence). V lost 4 bases and J lost 5; bases outside the gene matches: 5. The CDR3 nucleotides read TGTGCCACCAGCAAGGGACTAGCGGGAGGTTATACCGGGGAGCTGTTTTTT. Translating it yields CATSKGLAGGYTGELFF.